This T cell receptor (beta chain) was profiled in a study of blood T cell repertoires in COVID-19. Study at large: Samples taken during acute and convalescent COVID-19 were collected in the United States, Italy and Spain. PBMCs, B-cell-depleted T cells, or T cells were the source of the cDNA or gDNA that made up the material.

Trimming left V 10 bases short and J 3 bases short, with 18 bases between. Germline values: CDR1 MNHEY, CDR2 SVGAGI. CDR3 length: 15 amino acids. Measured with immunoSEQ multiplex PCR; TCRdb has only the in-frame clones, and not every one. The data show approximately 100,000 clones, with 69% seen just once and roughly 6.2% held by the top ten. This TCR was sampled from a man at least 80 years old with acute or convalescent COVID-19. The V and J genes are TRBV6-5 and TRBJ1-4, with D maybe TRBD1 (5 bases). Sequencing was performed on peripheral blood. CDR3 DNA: TGTGCCACCTCCGGTGGGGGGTGGGCTAATGAAAAACTGTTTTTT. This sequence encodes CATSGGGWANEKLFF.